Shown below are 4 T cell receptor beta chains from a single sample sequenced in a study of T cell responses to AZD1222 COVID-19 vaccine. Profiling relied on immunoSEQ multiplex PCR, and the TCRdb table lists in-frame clones only, not all of them. The sample contains approximately 140,000 clones, about 93% of which appear only once. This specimen was peripheral blood, taken on day 0 of AZD1222 vaccination. The receptors originated from an adult in good health.

V usage is TRBV14 and J usage is TRBJ2-5; unclear D gene. CDR1 is SGHDN and CDR2 is FVKESK in the germline V gene. CDR3 length: 15 amino acids. Trimming shortened V by 2 bases and J by 5 bases, and 15 bases separated the two germline ends. In nucleotides, the CDR3 is TGTGCCAGCAGCCAATATATGCGCGGACGGGAGACCCAGTACTTC. Protein sequence: CASSQYMRGRETQYF.

This chain links TRBV6-1 with TRBJ1-1, with D unresolved. CDR1 and CDR2 (germline): MNHNS, SASEGT. This CDR3 comprises 15 residues. The V end lost 2 bases, the J end lost 0 bases, and 10 bases lay between the germline ends. The CDR3 protein is CASSERVGMNTEAFF. The CDR3 DNA reads as TGTGCCAGCAGTGAACGCGTCGGGATGAACACTGAAGCTTTCTTT.

This rearrangement joins TRBV9 to TRBJ1-5, with D possibly matching TRBD1 (6 bases). Trimming took 2 bases from V and 0 from J, leaving 9 bases between them. CDR1 and CDR2 from the germline V gene are SGDLS and YYNGEE. There are 15 residues in the CDR3. The DNA for the CDR3 is TGTGCCAGCAGCGTCGGACAGAATAGCAATCAGCCCCAGCATTTT. It is translated as CASSVGQNSNQPQHF.

This sequence joins TRBV11-2 and TRBJ1-1; D unclear. Between the trimmed V and J ends, which lost 3 bases and 0 bases, there was a span of 5 bases. The germline V gene has CDR1 SGHAT and CDR2 FQNNGV. The CDR3 contains 13 residues. The DNA of the CDR3 is TGTGCCAGCAGCTTCGGGTTGAACACTGAAGCTTTCTTT. Residues: CASSFGLNTEAFF.